This TCR beta chain was recovered during a study of blood T cells in healthy people across ages. This clonotype was seen a few times. Germline V lookup: CDR1 MNHEY, CDR2 SMNVEV (reference sequence). CDR3 size: 14 residues. Using a J-beta primer mix together with a sample-barcoded 5' primer, a second PCR was run for about 6 to 12 cycles. TCRdb reanalysed the 5' RACE reads using MiXCR and keeps one entry per CDR3 protein. The table lists fewer than 1,200,000 distinct CDR3 sequences, under 30% of them singletons, with less than 0.85% in the top ten. These data were also reused for a study on T cells of mothers and their children.

The specimen sequenced was blood. This chain connects TRBV27 to TRBJ2-5, with D perhaps TRBD2 (6 bases). Gene TRBJ2-1 matches the end of the DNA better, so the J call may be wrong. This TCR was recovered from a girl under 10 years old in good health. As DNA, the CDR3 is TGTGCCAGCAACAGAGCGGGCACAATAGATGAGCAGTTCTTC. Its protein is CASNRAGTIDEQFF.